The 31 T cell receptor beta chains below come from one sample, sequenced in a study of cytomegalovirus exposure and HLA in healthy donors (dated by TCRdb to 2016 to 2017). Library construction relied on the immunoSEQ multiplex PCR assay. For the multiplex PCR, a mixture combining 60 forward primers for TCR Vbeta segments and 13 reverse primers for TCR Jbeta segments was used. As stored in TCRdb, this immuneACCESS dataset retains in-frame rearrangements with V and J assigned. A fraction of the clones does not appear; measured against another copy, unresolved V genes explain less than half of the discrepancy, and the remainder lacks a known reason. Counted in this sample were some 150,000 clones; 70% to 80% of them appeared once. The ten largest clonotypes hold about 9.6% of the sample. Input material: PBMCs. The source is a man younger than 35 in good health and CMV-seropositive.

This clone was recorded once. The chain joins TRBV2 to TRBJ2-1; 8 bases are a match to TRBD2. This CDR3 spans 14 amino acids. The V segment lost 8 bases and the J segment 2 bases; nucleotides outside the gene matches: 5. Germline CDR1 is SNHLY and CDR2 is FYNNEI. The CDR3 DNA follows: TGTGCCAGCCGAGCGGGGGAGGCCTACAATGAGCAGTTCTTC. It encodes CASRAGEAYNEQFF.

This clone was counted once. The chain combines TRBV25-1 with TRBJ2-1; D may be TRBD2 (6 bases). The CDR3 totals 15 residues. The germline V gene encodes CDR1 MGHDK and CDR2 SYGVNS. The V gene lost 1 base and the J gene lost 3 bases, with 10 bases spanning the gap. The CDR3 loop reads CASSESGGIYNEQFF. DNA of the CDR3: TGTGCCAGCAGTGAATCTGGGGGGATCTACAATGAGCAGTTCTTC.

The V gene is TRBV2, the J gene TRBJ1-5; 8 positions agree with TRBD1. Germline V gene sequence: CDR1 SNHLY, CDR2 FYNNEI. V was clipped by 5 bases and J by 4 bases; unmatched bases: 10. CDR3 length: 16 amino acids. CDR3 nucleotide sequence: TGTGCCAGCAGTAAGGGACAGGTGGATACAAATCAGCCCCAGCATTTT. Protein sequence: CASSKGQVDTNQPQHF.

This clone occurred once. The rearrangement uses TRBV6-5 and TRBJ1-1, with 7 bases lining up with TRBD1. V lost 0 bases to trimming and J lost 1 base; unmatched junction nucleotides: 2. The germline V gene encodes CDR1 MNHEY and CDR2 SVGAGI. The CDR3 length is 15 residues. The CDR3 is CASSYSAGGNTEAFF. CDR3 nucleotide sequence: TGTGCCAGCAGTTACTCGGCAGGGGGGAACACTGAAGCTTTCTTT.

This rearrangement joins TRBV29-1 to TRBJ1-2, with 7 bases that match TRBD1. The V segment lost 0 bases and the J segment 2 bases; nucleotides outside the gene matches: 6. The CDR3 consists of 15 residues. Germline V gene data show CDR1 as SQVTM and CDR2 as ANQGSEA. This CDR3 is CSVEDQGTVNYGYTF. The CDR3 bases are TGCAGCGTTGAAGATCAGGGGACAGTAAACTATGGCTACACCTTC.

In regard to this clone: The sample carries other DNA sequences with the same CDR3. This chain connects TRBV14 to TRBJ2-1, with TRBD2 as a possible D gene (6 bases). This CDR3 contains 13 residues. Germline V gene sequence: CDR1 SGHDN, CDR2 FVKESK. V lost 6 bases to trimming and J lost 4 bases, with 10 bases between them. The CDR3 protein is CASRTSGYNEQFF. CDR3 coding DNA: TGTGCCAGCAGGACTAGTGGTTACAATGAGCAGTTCTTC.

The chain has TRBV27 and TRBJ2-1, with 14 bases identical to TRBD2. CDR3 length equals 16 residues. CDR1 is MNHEY and CDR2 is SMNVEV in the germline V gene (reference sequence). Losses at the gene ends were 6 bases for V and 8 bases for J; bases not matched to a gene: 9. The CDR3: CASSAWGLAGVDEQFF. The CDR3 nucleotides read TGTGCCAGCAGCGCCTGGGGACTAGCGGGAGTTGATGAGCAGTTCTTC.

The rearrangement links TRBV6-5 to TRBJ1-6, with D tentatively TRBD1 (5 bases). CDR3 length: 15 residues. CDR1 and CDR2 from the germline V gene are MNHEY and SVGAGI. Trimming took off 0 bases at V and 14 bases at J, with 17 bases between the two ends. CDR3 amino acids: CASSYSEQALGTLHF. As DNA, the CDR3 is TGTGCCAGCAGTTACTCGGAACAGGCCCTGGGGACCCTCCACTTT.

The V gene is TRBV6-5, the J gene TRBJ2-7, with a weak D call TRBD1 (5 bases). The CDR3 is 14 residues long. Trimming took off 3 bases at V and 0 bases at J, with 9 bases between the two ends. Germline V lookup: CDR1 MNHEY, CDR2 SVGAGI. The CDR3 here is CASSYSGYSYEQYF. The CDR3 DNA is TGTGCCAGCAGTTATTCAGGGTACTCCTACGAGCAGTACTTC.

The CDR3 bases are TGTGCCACCGGACAGGGATGGAACGAGCAGTACTTC. Translating it yields CATGQGWNEQYF. V and J are TRBV19 and TRBJ2-7, with 8 bases lining up with TRBD1. Trimming at V came to 10 bases and at J to 5 bases, leaving 7 bases not matched to a gene. Looked up from germline, CDR1 is LNHDA and CDR2 is SQIVND (reference sequence). The CDR3 is 12 residues long.

This clone was seen only once. The chain links TRBV28 to TRBJ1-5, with D possibly matching TRBD1 (5 bases). The germline CDR1 and CDR2 sequences are MDHEN and SYDVKM. V lost 5 bases to trimming and J lost 4 bases, with 12 bases between them. The CDR3 runs to 14 residues. This chain's CDR3 is CASSPGVRNQPQHF. The CDR3 region has the DNA TGTGCCAGCAGTCCGGGGGTCAGGAATCAGCCCCAGCATTTT.

The CDR3 coding sequence is TGTGCCAGCAGCCAAGAGTTATTCGCACAGGGGCCTGGCTACACCTTC. As protein: CASSQELFAQGPGYTF. This chain uses TRBV14 with TRBJ1-2; 7 nucleotides align to TRBD1. This CDR3 is built from 16 residues. Germline CDR1 and CDR2: SGHDN and FVKESK. After removal of 0 bases from V and 7 bases from J, the junction contained 11 bases not matched to a gene.

The CDR3 region is CASGSQGRWGESTEAFF. The CDR3 nucleotides are TGTGCTAGTGGTTCACAGGGGAGGTGGGGGGAGAGCACTGAAGCTTTCTTT. The V gene is TRBV12-5, the J gene TRBJ1-1; 7 positions agree with TRBD1. This CDR3 comprises 17 residues. The germline V gene encodes CDR1 LGHNT and CDR2 FRNRAP. With 4 bases clipped from V and 4 bases from J, the junction kept 15 bases outside the gene matches. Looking up the rest from reference TRBV12-5 and TRBJ1-1 gives the full variable domain: DARVTQTPRHKVTEMGQEVTMRCQPILGHNTVFWYRQTMMQGLELLAYFRNRAPLDDSGMPKDRFSAEMPDATLATLKIQPSEPRDSAVYFCASGSQGRWGESTEAFFGQGTRLTVV.

In this sample, this clone turned up a few times. The chain employs TRBV7-9 and TRBJ2-7; possibly TRBD1 for D (6 bases). V lost 2 bases, J lost 2 bases, and 10 bases lay in between. The CDR3 runs 14 residues. The V gene's germline CDR1 is SEHNR and CDR2 FQNEAQ (reference sequence). The DNA of the CDR3 is TGTGCCAGCAGCTTATCTCGGACAGCCTACGAGCAGTACTTC. Residues: CASSLSRTAYEQYF.

V gene TRBV7-9 combines with J gene TRBJ2-7; the match to TRBD1 covers 7 bases. CDR1 is SEHNR, CDR2 FQNEAQ, per germline (reference sequence). CDR3 length: 15 residues. V trimming: 6 bases; J trimming: 3 bases; junction bases outside the gene matches: 11. As DNA, the CDR3 is TGTGCCAGCAGTCGTACGACAGGGTCACGCTACGAGCAGTACTTC. Its protein product is CASSRTTGSRYEQYF.

The V and J genes are TRBV14 and TRBJ2-5; D gene ambiguous. The V end lost 1 base, the J end lost 3 bases, and 6 bases lay between the germline ends. CDR3 length: 13 residues. Per germline, CDR1 SGHDN and CDR2 FVKESK. The CDR3 nucleotides read TGTGCCAGCAGCCAAGTGTCAAAAGAGACCCAGTACTTC. Encoded protein: CASSQVSKETQYF.

CDR3 bases: TGTGCCTGGACCTATAATGAAAAACTGTTTTTT. It encodes CAWTYNEKLFF. The rearrangement links TRBV30 to TRBJ1-4; D unclear. V was clipped by 4 bases and J by 4 bases, with 4 bases between them. The germline gives CDR1 GTSNPN, CDR2 SVGIG (reference sequence). The CDR3 is 11 residues long.

This clone occurred once. The V call is TRBV5-4, the J call TRBJ1-6; TRBD1 agrees at 8 bases. Looked up from germline, CDR1 is SGHNT and CDR2 is YYREEE (reference sequence). The CDR3 length is 14 residues. The trim removed 5 bases at V and 10 bases at J, leaving 8 bases unmatched. The CDR3 sequence: CASSSGQGGSPLHF. The CDR3 bases are TGTGCCAGCAGTTCTGGACAGGGTGGGTCACCCCTCCACTTT. Supplemented by reference TRBV5-4 and TRBJ1-6, the full variable domain reads ETGVTQSPTHLIKTRGQQVTLRCSSQSGHNTVSWYQQALGQGPQFIFQYYREEENGRGNFPPRFSGLQFPNYSSELNVNALELDDSALYLCASSSGQGGSPLHFGNGTRLTVT.

V and J are TRBV20-1 and TRBJ2-5, with no clear D. CDR3 length equals 11 residues. Trimming cost V 0 bases and J 9 bases, with 8 bases left between them. Germline V gene lookup returns CDR1 DFQATT and CDR2 SNEGSKA (reference sequence). The DNA of the CDR3 is TGCAGTGCTAGAGATGTCCCGGCCCAGTACTTC. This encodes CSARDVPAQYF.

The chain's CDR3 is CASSGHRDRGAYEQYF. CDR3 bases: TGTGCCAGCAGTGGCCACCGGGACAGGGGGGCCTACGAGCAGTACTTC. This rearrangement joins TRBV27 to TRBJ2-5; 11 bases are a match to TRBD1. The last part of the DNA fits TRBJ2-7 better; the J call may be wrong. The CDR3 covers 16 residues. In germline, CDR1 is MNHEY, CDR2 SMNVEV (reference sequence).

This clone has more than one count but fewer than ten. This chain connects TRBV10-3 to TRBJ1-1; D ambiguous. V was shortened by 6 bases and J by 0 bases, with 11 bases between the two germline ends. CDR3 size: 14 residues. CDR1 and CDR2 (germline): ENHRY, SYGVKD. The CDR3 sequence: CAIREAAVNTEAFF. The CDR3 region has the DNA TGTGCCATCAGGGAGGCGGCTGTGAACACTGAAGCTTTCTTT.

In DNA form, the CDR3 reads TGTGCCATCAGTGGTTTGACATTTGGAAACACCATATATTTT. Translated, it gives CAISGLTFGNTIYF. The chain carries TRBV10-3 and TRBJ1-3, with D unclear. The germline V gene has CDR1 ENHRY and CDR2 SYGVKD. The CDR3 extends over 14 amino acids. Deletions cut 4 bases from V and 3 bases from J, with 10 bases between.

The table lists this clone with a count of one. V usage is TRBV11-2 and J usage is TRBJ2-3; D call uncertain. The V gene lost 7 bases and the J gene lost 0 bases, with 14 bases spanning the gap. Per germline, CDR1 SGHAT and CDR2 FQNNGV. The CDR3 runs 15 residues. The CDR3 DNA reads as TGTGCCAGCACCAAATCGCAGATAAGCACAGATACGCAGTATTTT. It encodes CASTKSQISTDTQYF.

This clone was seen once. The V and J genes are TRBV6-4 and TRBJ2-2, with 12 nucleotides matching TRBD2. The CDR3 loop spans 20 amino acids. Per the germline V gene, CDR1 is MRHNA and CDR2 is SNTAGT. V was pared by 0 bases and J by 2 bases, with 10 bases of the junction left unmatched. CDR3 in DNA: TGTGCCAGCAGTGACTCGACAGGGGGACTAGCGGGTGAAAACACCGGGGAGCTGTTTTTT. This encodes CASSDSTGGLAGENTGELFF.

The chain couples TRBV2 to TRBJ1-1; unclear D gene. Germline V gives CDR1 SNHLY, CDR2 FYNNEI. The CDR3 contains 13 residues. Trimming shortened V by 6 bases and J by 1 base, and 9 bases separated the two germline ends. The CDR3 spells CASRETENTEAFF. CDR3 nucleotides: TGTGCCAGCAGGGAAACAGAGAACACTGAAGCTTTCTTT. Filled out from reference TRBV2 and TRBJ1-1, the complete variable domain reads EPEVTQTPSHQVTQMGQEVILRCVPISNHLYFYWYRQILGQKVEFLVSFYNNEISEKSEIFDDQFSVERPDGSNFTLKIRSTKLEDSAMYFCASRETENTEAFFGQGTRLTVV.

This clone appeared once. V is TRBV2 and J is TRBJ2-7; TRBD1 agrees at 7 bases. The CDR3 loop spans 20 amino acids. The germline V gene encodes CDR1 SNHLY and CDR2 FYNNEI. After removal of 0 bases from V and 7 bases from J, the junction contained 24 bases not matched to a gene. CDR3 amino acids: CASSEALQGEWKLVSKEQYF. The CDR3 region has the DNA TGTGCCAGCAGTGAAGCGCTTCAGGGGGAGTGGAAGCTCGTTTCGAAGGAGCAGTACTTC.

The V and J genes are TRBV27 and TRBJ1-1; unclear D gene. Trimming stripped 0 bases from V and 4 bases from J, with 9 bases between. The CDR3 runs to 14 residues. The V gene's germline CDR1 is MNHEY and CDR2 SMNVEV (reference sequence). In DNA, the CDR3 is TGTGCCAGCAGTTTATCGCGGGCGCGCACTGAAGCTTTCTTT. It yields the protein CASSLSRARTEAFF.

The V gene is TRBV13, the J gene TRBJ2-7, with 7 bases matching TRBD1. CDR3 length equals 13 residues. Germline CDR1 is PRHDT and CDR2 is FYEKMQ (reference sequence). Trimming at V came to 4 bases and at J to 1 base, leaving 1 base not matched to a gene. CDR3 in DNA: TGTGCCAGCAGCTCGACAGGGTCCTACGAGCAGTACTTC. Amino acids: CASSSTGSYEQYF.

This clone was seen only a few times. Within the sample, other DNA sequences also encode this same CDR3. The genes are TRBV7-2 and TRBJ1-2; maybe TRBD1 (5 bases). The CDR3 contains 13 residues. Germline V gene data show CDR1 as SGHTA and CDR2 as FQGNSA. V was shortened by 1 base and J by 2 bases, with 5 bases between the two germline ends. This CDR3 reads CASSLGQNYGYTF. The CDR3 DNA is TGTGCCAGCAGCTTAGGACAGAACTATGGCTACACCTTC.

The chain joins TRBV12-5 to TRBJ2-1; 9 bases line up with TRBD2. Germline CDR1 is LGHNT and CDR2 is FRNRAP. V was clipped by 1 base and J by 3 bases; unmatched bases: 7. CDR3 size: 17 residues. The CDR3: CASGLGQAGGLYNEQFF. The CDR3 DNA follows: TGTGCTAGTGGTTTGGGCCAAGCGGGAGGTCTCTACAATGAGCAGTTCTTC.

The chain uses TRBV30 and TRBJ1-2; D is undetermined. Germline lookup yields CDR1 GTSNPN and CDR2 SVGIG (reference sequence). The V gene lost 0 bases and the J gene lost 8 bases, with 13 bases spanning the gap. The CDR3 length is 13 residues. The CDR3 nucleotides are TGTGCCTGGAGTGTACAGAATTGGGAGGGCTACACCTTC. Translating gives CAWSVQNWEGYTF.